The T cell receptor (beta chain) under discussion was sequenced for a study of blood T cell repertoires in COVID-19 (dated by TCRdb to the early 2020s). The study in broad terms: Samples covering the acute and convalescent phases of COVID-19 were provided by collaborators in the United States, Italy and Spain. The material from the prospective study consisted of cDNA or gDNA derived from T cells, B-cell-depleted T cells, or PBMCs. A de-identified subject ID, COVID-19 status, age in years and sex were almost always included in the sample metadata. The samples were drawn from two sources: the first 160 participants of the ongoing ImmuneRACE study, and 1,000 to 1,500 subjects contributed by 6 global collaborators. Where available, HLA class I and class II types were obtained from metadata supplied by the sample provider rather than from assay-based typing. Deeply sampled blood TCRbeta repertoires from subjects exposed to, actively infected with, or recovered from COVID-19 were included in the dataset. A freely available public database, intended as a resource for researchers studying the immune response to SARS-CoV-2, is where the repertoires were released.

The immunoSEQ Assay, a bias-controlled multiplex PCR, was used to amplify TCRbeta CDR3 regions from genomic DNA. The authors' analysis ran thus. The number of nucleated cells in each sample was estimated from the amplification of reference gene primers within the assay. To quantify the absolute abundance of each unique TCRbeta CDR3 rearrangement, sequence reads were collapsed and filtered. For each sample, productive Simpson clonality was calculated as the square root of Simpson's diversity index across productive rearrangements. As stored in TCRdb, this immuneACCESS dataset retains in-frame rearrangements with V and J assigned. A fraction of the clones does not appear; measured against another copy, unresolved V genes explain less than half of the discrepancy, and the remainder lacks a known reason. V, J and clone size were drawn from that table, and D and trimming were deduced from the DNA. Across this sample there are approximately 68,000 clones, with around 85% seen only once. In total, the top ten clones hold roughly 32% of the sample.

Paper-wide results and their limitations: Clinical and demographic metadata were provided uncurated, with the amount varying by source and participant.

Turning to this clone: No cognate antigen has been identified for it. Base qualities are not recorded, but no much larger clone differs from it by a single base.

Ends trimmed: V by 4 bases, J by 4 bases; bases unmatched to a gene: 10. Its CDR3 holds 16 amino acids, cysteine through phenylalanine. The CDR3 DNA has 48 bases and is translated from base 1. The CDR1 and CDR2 encoded by the germline V gene are SGHRS and YFSETQ. Each collaborating institution followed its own protocols to collect whole blood in K2EDTA tubes. Collaborator samples were shipped for TCRbeta analysis as frozen whole blood, isolated PBMCs, or DNA extracted from either sample type. The sequence links TRBV5-1 to TRBJ1-3, with 8 middle bases fitting TRBD1. The clonotype comes from an elderly woman with active or convalescent COVID-19. Input material: peripheral blood. Here the CDR3 is given as CASSPRSDRAGNTIYF. DNA sequence: TGCGCCAGCAGCCCGCGCTCGGACAGGGCGGGAAACACCATATATTTT.